This TCR beta chain was obtained from a study of T cell responses to AZD1222 COVID-19 vaccine (dated by TCRdb to 2020 to 2022). Background for the entire study: AZD1222 recipients given second doses at about 4 weeks or at about 12 weeks were pooled, since spike-specific TCR depth and breadth were not found to differ between the two schedules. Trial participants were enrolled by age into subgroups of 18-55, 56-69 and 70-plus years, and about 150, 27 and 61 TCR-sequenced participants, respectively, were included in these subgroups. TCR sequencing was performed for more than 230 trial participants, of whom about 200 were given two doses of AZD1222 and some 26 were given two doses of MenACWY control vaccine. Overall study results and their limits: The 56-69-year group was small, and its depth increase did not reach significance, likely because of low power. The vaccine-associated CD4 TCRs covered the entire spike protein, and the dominant responses fell in regions 160-218 and 743-854. No day 14 peak-response samples were available, so repertoires were characterized only after the peak T cell response. Spike-specific TCR breadth and depth rose significantly after two AZD1222 doses compared with day 0 and with MenACWY recipients. Reportedly, close to half of the unique spike-specific TCRs recognized epitopes lying outside the regions that are mutated in the B.1.351 and B.1.1.7 variants. Participants were mostly white British and included more females than males, and it was suggested by the authors that clonal diversity may have been underestimated. Conclusions about previously exposed vaccinees are limited, since just a handful of AZD1222 recipients were seropositive for SARS-CoV-2 at baseline.

A remark on this clone: Its antigen remains undetermined. No much larger clonotype is one base removed from it; base qualities were not supplied.

The germline ends are 7 bases apart after V is trimmed by 2 bases and J by 3 bases. Its CDR3 holds 13 amino acids, cysteine through phenylalanine. Of the read, only the CDR3 DNA is kept; its 39 bases are in frame from base 1. From the germline V gene (reference sequence), CDR1 is SGHNT and CDR2 is YYREEE. The CDR3 regions of human TCRbeta chains were analyzed by immunosequencing. The study's own analysis went as follows. TCRs in the repertoires were matched against a reference library of SARS-CoV-2-specific TCRs that had been generated with the MIRA antigen-specificity platform. Breadth meant the fraction of unique TCRs that were SARS-CoV-2-associated, whereas depth meant the fraction of total T cells that were SARS-CoV-2-associated. Using the MIRA data, each spike-specific TCR was mapped to the spike region that the TCR reacts to and placed in a CD4 or CD8 class. Log10-transformed breadth and depth values were compared by one-way ANOVA with Sidak's multiple comparisons tests. In TCRdb, the immuneACCESS table is reduced to in-frame sequences with V and J assigned. These tables do not hold every clone; where another copy was compared, an unresolved V gene accounts for under half, and the others remain unexplained. The DNA gave D and trimming, while V, J and clone size come from that table. The sample table records about 150,000 clones; nearly 95% of these occur just once. The ten largest clonotypes hold under 6.5% of the sample.

Per the publication, the time point label means: baseline before first vaccination. Vaccinee samples were obtained from the UK trials COV001 and COV002, which included a single-blind randomized controlled phase 2/3 trial of AZD1222 (ChAdOx1 nCoV-19) in healthy adults. For TCRbeta chain sequencing, PBMC samples from trial participants were taken at day 0 and at day 28 after the second dose. This sequence was found in an adult in good health. Sequencing used peripheral blood, obtained on day 0 of AZD1222 vaccination. The sequence is built from TRBV5-4 and TRBJ2-3, with the D gene call left open. The CDR3 here reads CASSLTGTDTQYF. The DNA reads TGTGCCAGCAGCTTAACTGGGACAGATACGCAGTATTTT.